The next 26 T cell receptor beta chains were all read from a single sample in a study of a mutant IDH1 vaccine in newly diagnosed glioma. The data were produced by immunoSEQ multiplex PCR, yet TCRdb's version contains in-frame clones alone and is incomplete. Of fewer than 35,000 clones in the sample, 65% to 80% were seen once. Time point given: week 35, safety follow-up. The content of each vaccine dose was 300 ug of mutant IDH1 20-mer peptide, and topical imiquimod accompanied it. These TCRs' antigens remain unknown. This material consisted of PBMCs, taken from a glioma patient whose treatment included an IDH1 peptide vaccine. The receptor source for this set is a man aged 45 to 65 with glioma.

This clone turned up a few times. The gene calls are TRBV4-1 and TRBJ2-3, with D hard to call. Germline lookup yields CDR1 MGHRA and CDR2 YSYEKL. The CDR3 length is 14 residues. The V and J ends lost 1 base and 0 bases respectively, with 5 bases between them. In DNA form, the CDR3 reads TGCGCCAGCAGCCAAGGGCAGAGCACAGATACGCAGTATTTT. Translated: CASSQGQSTDTQYF.

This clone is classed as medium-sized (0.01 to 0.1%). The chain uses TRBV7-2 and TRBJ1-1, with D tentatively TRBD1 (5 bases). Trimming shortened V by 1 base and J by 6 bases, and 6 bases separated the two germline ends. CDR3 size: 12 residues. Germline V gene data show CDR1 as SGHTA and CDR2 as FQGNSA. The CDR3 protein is CASSLGGAEAFF. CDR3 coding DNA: TGTGCCAGCAGCTTAGGAGGGGCTGAAGCTTTCTTT. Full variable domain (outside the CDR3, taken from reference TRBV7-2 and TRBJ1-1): GAGVSQSPSNKVTEKGKDVELRCDPISGHTALYWYRQSLGQGLEFLIYFQGNSAPDKSGLPSDRFSAERTGGSVSTLTIQRTQQEDSAVYLCASSLGGAEAFFGQGTRLTVV.

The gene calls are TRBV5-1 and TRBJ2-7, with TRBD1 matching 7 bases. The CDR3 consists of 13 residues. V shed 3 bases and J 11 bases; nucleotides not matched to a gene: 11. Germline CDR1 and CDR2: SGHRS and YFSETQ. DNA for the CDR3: TGCGCCAGCAGCTCGAATACCGGGACAGAGGAGTACTTC. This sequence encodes CASSSNTGTEEYF.

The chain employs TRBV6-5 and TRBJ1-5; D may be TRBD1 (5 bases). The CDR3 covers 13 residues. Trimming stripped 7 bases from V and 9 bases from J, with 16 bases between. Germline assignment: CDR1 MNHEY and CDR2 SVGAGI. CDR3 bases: TGTGCCAGCACTCCGACCCGGGACGGGCCCCAGCATTTT. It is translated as CASTPTRDGPQHF.

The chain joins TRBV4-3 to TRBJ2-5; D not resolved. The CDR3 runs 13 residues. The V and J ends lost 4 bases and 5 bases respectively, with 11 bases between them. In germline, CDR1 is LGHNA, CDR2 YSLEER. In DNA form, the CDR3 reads TGCGCCAGCAGCCCGGGTGTAGGGGAGACCCAGTACTTC. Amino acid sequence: CASSPGVGETQYF.

CDR3 nucleotide sequence: TGTGCCAGTAGTCTTGGGGGACGGAACACTGAAGCTTTCTTT. It is translated as CASSLGGRNTEAFF. The chain is built from TRBV19 and TRBJ1-1; maybe TRBD1 (5 bases). This CDR3 spans 14 amino acids. V was trimmed by 5 bases and J by 1 base, leaving 11 bases between them. Germline V gene sequence: CDR1 LNHDA, CDR2 SQIVND (reference sequence).

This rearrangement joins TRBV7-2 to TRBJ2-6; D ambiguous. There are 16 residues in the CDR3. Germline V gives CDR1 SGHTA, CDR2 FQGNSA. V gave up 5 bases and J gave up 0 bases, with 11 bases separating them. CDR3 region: CASSMQSFSGANVLTF. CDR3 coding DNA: TGTGCCAGCAGCATGCAGTCTTTCTCTGGGGCCAACGTCCTGACTTTC.

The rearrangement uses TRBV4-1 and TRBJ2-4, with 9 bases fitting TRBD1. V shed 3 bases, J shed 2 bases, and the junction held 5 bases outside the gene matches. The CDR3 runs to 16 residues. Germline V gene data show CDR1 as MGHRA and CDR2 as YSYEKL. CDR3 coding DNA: TGCGCCAGCAGCCAGTTGGGGACAGGGTCCAAAAACATTCAGTACTTC. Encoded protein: CASSQLGTGSKNIQYF.

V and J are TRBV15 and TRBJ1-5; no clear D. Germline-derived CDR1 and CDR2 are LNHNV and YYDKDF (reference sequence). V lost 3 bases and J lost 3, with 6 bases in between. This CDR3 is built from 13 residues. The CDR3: CATSREANQPQHF. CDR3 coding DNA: TGTGCCACCAGCAGGGAGGCCAATCAGCCCCAGCATTTT.

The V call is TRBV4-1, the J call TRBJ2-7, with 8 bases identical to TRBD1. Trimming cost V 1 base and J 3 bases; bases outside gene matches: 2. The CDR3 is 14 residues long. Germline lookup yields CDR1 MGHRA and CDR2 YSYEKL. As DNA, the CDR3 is TGCGCCAGCAGCCAAGCCGACAGGGGCTACGAGCAGTACTTC. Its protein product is CASSQADRGYEQYF.

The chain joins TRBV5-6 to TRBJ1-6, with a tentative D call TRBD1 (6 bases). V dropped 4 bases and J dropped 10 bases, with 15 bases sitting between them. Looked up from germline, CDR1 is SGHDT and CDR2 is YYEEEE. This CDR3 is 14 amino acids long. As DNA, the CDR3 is TGTGCCAGCAGCCCCCTGGGGGGCGAATCACCCCTCCACTTT. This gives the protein CASSPLGGESPLHF.

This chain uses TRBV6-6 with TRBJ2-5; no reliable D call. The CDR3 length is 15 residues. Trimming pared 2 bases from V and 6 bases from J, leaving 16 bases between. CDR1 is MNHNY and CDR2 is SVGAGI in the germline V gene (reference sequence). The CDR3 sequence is CASSYPGPRNQTQYF. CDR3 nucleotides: TGTGCCAGCAGTTACCCCGGGCCCCGGAACCAGACCCAGTACTTC.

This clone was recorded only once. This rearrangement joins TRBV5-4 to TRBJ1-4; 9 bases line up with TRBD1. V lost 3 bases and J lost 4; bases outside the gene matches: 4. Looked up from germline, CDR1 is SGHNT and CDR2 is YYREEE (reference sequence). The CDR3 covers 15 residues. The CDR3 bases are TGTGCCAGCAGCTCCAAGGGACAGGGTAATGAAAAACTGTTTTTT. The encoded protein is CASSSKGQGNEKLFF.

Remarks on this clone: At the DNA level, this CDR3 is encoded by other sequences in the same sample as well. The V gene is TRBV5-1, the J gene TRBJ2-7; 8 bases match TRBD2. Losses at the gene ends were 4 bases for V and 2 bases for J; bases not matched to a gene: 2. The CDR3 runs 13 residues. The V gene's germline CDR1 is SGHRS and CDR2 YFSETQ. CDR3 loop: CASSPGGAYEQYF. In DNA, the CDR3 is TGCGCCAGCAGCCCCGGGGGGGCCTACGAGCAGTACTTC.

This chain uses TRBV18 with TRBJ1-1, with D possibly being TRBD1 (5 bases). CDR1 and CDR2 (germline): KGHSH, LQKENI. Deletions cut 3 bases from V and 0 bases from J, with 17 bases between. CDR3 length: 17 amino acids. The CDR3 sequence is CASSPPGQGGMNTEAFF. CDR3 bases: TGTGCCAGCTCACCCCCGGGGCAGGGAGGGATGAACACTGAAGCTTTCTTT.

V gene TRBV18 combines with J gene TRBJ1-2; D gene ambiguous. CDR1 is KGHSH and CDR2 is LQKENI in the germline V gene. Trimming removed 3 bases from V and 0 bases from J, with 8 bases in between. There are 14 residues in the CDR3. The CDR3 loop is CASSPKTTNYGYTF. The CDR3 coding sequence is TGTGCCAGCTCACCGAAGACTACTAACTATGGCTACACCTTC.

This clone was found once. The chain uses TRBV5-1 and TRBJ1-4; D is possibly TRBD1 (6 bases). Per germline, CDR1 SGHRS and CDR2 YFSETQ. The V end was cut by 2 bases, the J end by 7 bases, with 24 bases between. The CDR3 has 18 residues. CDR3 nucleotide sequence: TGCGCCAGCAGCTTAAACCTCCTTAACAGCGGACAGATTGAAAAACTGTTTTTT. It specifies CASSLNLLNSGQIEKLFF.

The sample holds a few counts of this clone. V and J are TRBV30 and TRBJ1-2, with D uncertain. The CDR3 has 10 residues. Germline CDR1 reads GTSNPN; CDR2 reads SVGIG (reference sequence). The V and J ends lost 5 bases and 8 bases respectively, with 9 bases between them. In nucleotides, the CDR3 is TGTGCCTGGGAGGGCTACGGCTACACCTTC. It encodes CAWEGYGYTF.

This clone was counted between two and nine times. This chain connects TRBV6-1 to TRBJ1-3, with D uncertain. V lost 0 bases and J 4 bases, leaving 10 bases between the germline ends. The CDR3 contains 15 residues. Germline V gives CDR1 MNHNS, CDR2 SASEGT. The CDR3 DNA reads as TGTGCCAGCAGTGAAGCAGGGCCGATCGGAAACACCATATATTTT. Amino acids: CASSEAGPIGNTIYF.

CDR3: CASSYRVFTEAFF. The CDR3 region has the DNA TGTGCCAGCAGTTACAGGGTTTTCACTGAAGCTTTCTTT. The rearrangement links TRBV11-2 to TRBJ1-1, with D possibly matching TRBD1 (6 bases). V lost 6 bases and J 4 bases, leaving 12 bases between the germline ends. Germline CDR1 and CDR2: SGHAT and FQNNGV. The CDR3 contains 13 residues.

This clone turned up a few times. CDR3 amino acids: CASTYLDRSVYNEQFF. The CDR3, as DNA: TGCGCCAGCACCTACCTAGACAGGTCCGTATACAATGAGCAGTTCTTC. The J gene is TRBJ2-1, the V gene TRBV5-1, with D possibly being TRBD1 (6 bases). With 6 bases removed from V and 4 bases from J, the gap between germline ends came to 20 bases. There are 16 residues in the CDR3. Germline V gives CDR1 SGHRS, CDR2 YFSETQ.

The CDR3 DNA reads TGCAGCGTTGAATACAGGCCTATGGGGGGTGGCTACACCTTC. Translating it yields CSVEYRPMGGGYTF. The chain employs TRBV29-1 and TRBJ1-2; the D gene is possibly TRBD1 (5 bases). This CDR3 is built from 14 residues. CDR1 SQVTM and CDR2 ANQGSEA come from the germline V gene. The V end was cut by 2 bases, the J end by 7 bases, with 17 bases between.

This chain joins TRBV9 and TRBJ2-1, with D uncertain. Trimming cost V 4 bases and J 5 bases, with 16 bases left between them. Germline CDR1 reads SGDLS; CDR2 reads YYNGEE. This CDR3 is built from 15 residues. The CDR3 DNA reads TGTGCCAGCAGCCCTAGACCCCTCCGGGACAATGAGCAGTTCTTC. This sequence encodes CASSPRPLRDNEQFF.

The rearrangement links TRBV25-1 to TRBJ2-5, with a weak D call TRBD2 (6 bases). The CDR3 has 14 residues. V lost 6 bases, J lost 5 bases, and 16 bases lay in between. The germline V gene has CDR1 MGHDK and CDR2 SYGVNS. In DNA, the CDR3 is TGTGCCAGCAGCCCCCTGAGTGCGGGGGAGACCCAGTACTTC. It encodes CASSPLSAGETQYF.

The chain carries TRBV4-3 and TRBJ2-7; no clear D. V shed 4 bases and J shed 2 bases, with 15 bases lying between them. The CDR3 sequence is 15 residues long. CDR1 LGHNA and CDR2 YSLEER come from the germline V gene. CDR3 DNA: TGCGCCAGCAGCCCCAGAACCCCAGGCCCCTACGAGCAGTACTTC. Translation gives CASSPRTPGPYEQYF.

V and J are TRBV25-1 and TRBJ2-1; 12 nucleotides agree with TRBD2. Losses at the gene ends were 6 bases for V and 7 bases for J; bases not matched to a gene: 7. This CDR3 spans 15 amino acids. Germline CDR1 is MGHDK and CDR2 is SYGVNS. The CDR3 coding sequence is TGTGCCAGCAGGGTGAGGACTAGCGGGAAGAATGAGCAGTTCTTC. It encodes CASRVRTSGKNEQFF. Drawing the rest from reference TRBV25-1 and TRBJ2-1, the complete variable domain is EADIYQTPRYLVIGTGKKITLECSQTMGHDKMYWYQQDPGMELHLIHYSYGVNSTEKGDLSSESTVSRIRTEHFPLTLESARPSHTSQYLCASRVRTSGKNEQFFGPGTRLTVL.